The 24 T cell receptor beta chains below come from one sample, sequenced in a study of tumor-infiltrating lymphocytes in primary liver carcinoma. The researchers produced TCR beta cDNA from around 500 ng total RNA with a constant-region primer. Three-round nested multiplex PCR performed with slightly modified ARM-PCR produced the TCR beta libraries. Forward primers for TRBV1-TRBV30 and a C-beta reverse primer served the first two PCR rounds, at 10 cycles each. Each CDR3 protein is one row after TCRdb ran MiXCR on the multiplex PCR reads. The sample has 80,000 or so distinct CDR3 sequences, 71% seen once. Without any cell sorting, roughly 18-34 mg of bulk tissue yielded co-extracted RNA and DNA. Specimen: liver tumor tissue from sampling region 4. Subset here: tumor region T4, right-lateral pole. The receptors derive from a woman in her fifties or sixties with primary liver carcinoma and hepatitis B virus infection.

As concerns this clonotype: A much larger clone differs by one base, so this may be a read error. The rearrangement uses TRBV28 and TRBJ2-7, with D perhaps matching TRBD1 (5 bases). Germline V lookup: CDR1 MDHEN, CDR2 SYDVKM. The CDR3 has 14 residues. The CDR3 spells CVSSKAGSSDEQYF. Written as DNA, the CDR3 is TGTGTCAGCAGTAAGGCAGGGTCATCCGACGAGCAGTACTTC.

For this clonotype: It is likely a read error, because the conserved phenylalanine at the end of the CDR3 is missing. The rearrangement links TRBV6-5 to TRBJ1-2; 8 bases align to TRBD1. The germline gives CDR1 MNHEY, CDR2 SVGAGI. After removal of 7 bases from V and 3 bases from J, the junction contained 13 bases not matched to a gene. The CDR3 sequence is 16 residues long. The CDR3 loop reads CASNVVAGGEYYGYTI. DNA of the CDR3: TGTGCCAGCAATGTAGTAGCAGGGGGCGAGTACTATGGCTACACCATC.

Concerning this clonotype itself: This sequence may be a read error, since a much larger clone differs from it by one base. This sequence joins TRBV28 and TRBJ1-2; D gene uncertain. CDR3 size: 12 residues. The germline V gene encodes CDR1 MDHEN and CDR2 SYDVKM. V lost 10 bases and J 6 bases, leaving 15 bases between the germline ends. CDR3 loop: CATNEFYDGYTF. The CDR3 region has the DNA TGTGCCACCAATGAGTTCTACGATGGCTACACCTTC.

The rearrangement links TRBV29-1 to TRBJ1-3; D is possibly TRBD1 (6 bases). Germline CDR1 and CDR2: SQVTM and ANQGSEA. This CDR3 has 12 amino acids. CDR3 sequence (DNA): TGCGGCCATACCTCTAAGGGGGACACCATATATTTT. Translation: CGHTSKGDTIYF.

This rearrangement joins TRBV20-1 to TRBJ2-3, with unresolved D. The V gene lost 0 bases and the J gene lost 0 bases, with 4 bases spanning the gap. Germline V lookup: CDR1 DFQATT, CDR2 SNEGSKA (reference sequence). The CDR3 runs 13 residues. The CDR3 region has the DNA TGCAGTGCTAGAGACGGGAGCACAGATACGCAGTATTTT. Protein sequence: CSARDGSTDTQYF.

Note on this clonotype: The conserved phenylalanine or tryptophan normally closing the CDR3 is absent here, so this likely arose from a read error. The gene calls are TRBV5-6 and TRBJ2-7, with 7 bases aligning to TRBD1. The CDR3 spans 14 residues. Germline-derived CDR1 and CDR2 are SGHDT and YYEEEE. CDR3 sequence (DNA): TGTGCAGGCAGCTTGCAGGGGGTCGCCTACGAGCAGTACTTG. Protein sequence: CAGSLQGVAYEQYL.

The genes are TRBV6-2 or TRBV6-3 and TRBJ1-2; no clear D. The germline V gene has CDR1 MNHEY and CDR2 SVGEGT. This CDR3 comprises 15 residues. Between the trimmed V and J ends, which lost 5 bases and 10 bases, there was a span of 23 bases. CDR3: CASSKTGEEILDYTF. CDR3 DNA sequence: TGTGCCAGCAGTAAGACCGGAGAGGAGATTCTGGACTACACCTTC.

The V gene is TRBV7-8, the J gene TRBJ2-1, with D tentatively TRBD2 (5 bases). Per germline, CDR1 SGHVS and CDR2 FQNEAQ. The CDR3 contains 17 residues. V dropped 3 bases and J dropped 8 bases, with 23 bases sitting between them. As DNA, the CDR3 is TGTGCCAGCAGCTTGTCCCCTAGCTGGAGGATTAGGTATGAGCAGTTCTTC. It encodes CASSLSPSWRIRYEQFF.

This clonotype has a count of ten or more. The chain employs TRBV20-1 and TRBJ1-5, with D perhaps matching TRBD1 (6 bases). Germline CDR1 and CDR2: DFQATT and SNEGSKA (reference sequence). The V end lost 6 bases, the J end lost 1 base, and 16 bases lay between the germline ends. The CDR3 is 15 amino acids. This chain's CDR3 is CSALQGQASNQPQHF. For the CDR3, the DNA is TGCAGTGCCCTCCAGGGGCAGGCCAGCAATCAGCCCCAGCATTTT.

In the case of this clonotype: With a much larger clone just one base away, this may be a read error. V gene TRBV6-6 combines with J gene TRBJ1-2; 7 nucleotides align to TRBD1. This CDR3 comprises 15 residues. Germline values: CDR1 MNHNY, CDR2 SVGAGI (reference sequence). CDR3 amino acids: CVSSLNRGGNYGYTF. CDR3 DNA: TGTGTCAGCAGTTTGAACAGGGGAGGGAACTATGGCTACACCTTC.

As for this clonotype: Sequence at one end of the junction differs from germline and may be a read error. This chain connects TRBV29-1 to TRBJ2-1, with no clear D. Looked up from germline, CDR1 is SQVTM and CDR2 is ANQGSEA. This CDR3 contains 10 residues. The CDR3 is CSTYYNERFF. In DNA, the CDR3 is TGCAGCACCTACTACAATGAGCGGTTCTTC.

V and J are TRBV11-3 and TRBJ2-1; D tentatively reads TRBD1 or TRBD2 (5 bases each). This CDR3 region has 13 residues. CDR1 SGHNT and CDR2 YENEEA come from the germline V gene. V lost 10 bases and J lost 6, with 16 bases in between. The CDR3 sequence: CAISLGDSNEQFF. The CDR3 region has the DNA TGTGCCATCAGTTTGGGAGACAGCAATGAGCAGTTCTTC.

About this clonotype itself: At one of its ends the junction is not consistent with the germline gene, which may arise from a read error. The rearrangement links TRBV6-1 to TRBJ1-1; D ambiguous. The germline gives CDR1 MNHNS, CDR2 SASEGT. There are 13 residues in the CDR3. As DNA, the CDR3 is TGTGTCAGCAGTAGCGGACTGGGCACTGAAGCTTTCTTT. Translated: CVSSSGLGTEAFF.

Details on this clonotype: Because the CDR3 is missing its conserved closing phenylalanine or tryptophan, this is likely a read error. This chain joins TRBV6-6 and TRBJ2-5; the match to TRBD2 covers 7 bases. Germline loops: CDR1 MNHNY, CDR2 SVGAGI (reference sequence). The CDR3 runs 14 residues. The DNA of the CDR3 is TGTACCAGCAGCGGTAGAGCGGGAAAAGAGACCCAGTACTCC. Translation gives CTSSGRAGKETQYS.

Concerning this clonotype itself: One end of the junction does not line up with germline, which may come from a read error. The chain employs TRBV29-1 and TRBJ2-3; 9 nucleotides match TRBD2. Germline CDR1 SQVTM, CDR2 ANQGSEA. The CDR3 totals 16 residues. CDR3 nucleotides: TGCAGCGTCGATAGCGGGAGTTCGGTATGGACAGGTACGCAGTATTTT. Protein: CSVDSGSSVWTGTQYF.

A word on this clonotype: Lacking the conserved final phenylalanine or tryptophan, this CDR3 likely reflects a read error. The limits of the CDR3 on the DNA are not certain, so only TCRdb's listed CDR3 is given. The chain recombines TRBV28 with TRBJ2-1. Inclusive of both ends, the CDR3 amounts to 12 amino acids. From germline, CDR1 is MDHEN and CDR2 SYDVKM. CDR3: CASSPYVDEQSL.

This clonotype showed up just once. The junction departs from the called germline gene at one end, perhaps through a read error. The CDR3 is CSVHLGEISGVNVLTF. DNA of the CDR3: TGCAGCGTTCATCTGGGAGAAATATCTGGGGTCAACGTCCTGACTTTC. The rearrangement joins TRBV29-1 to TRBJ2-6; maybe TRBD2 (5 bases). This CDR3 is 16 amino acids long. Germline V gene sequence: CDR1 SQVTM, CDR2 ANQGSEA.

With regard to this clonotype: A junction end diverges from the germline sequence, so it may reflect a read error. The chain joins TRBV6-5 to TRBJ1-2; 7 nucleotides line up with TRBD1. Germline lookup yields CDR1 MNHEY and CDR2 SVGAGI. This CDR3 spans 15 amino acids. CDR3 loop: CTSSSSRGEFYGYTF. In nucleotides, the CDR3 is TGTACCAGCAGTTCCTCCAGGGGGGAATTCTATGGCTACACCTTC.

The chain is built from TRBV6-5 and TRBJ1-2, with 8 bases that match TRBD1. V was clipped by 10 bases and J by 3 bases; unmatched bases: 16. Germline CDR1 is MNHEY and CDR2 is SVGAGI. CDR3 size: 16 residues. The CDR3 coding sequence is TGTGCCAACAACGTAGTATCAGGGGGCGAGTACTATGGCTACACCTTC. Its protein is CANNVVSGGEYYGYTF.

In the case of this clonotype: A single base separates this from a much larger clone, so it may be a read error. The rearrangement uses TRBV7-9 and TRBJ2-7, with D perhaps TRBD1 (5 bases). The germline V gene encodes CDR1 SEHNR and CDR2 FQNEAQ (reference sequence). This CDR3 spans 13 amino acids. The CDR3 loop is CASSLMQGHERYF. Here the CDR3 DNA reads TGTGCCAGCAGCTTAATGCAGGGCCACGAGCGGTACTTC. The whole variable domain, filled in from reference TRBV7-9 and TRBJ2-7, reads DTGVSQNPRHKITKRGQNVTFRCDPISEHNRLYWYRQTLGQGPEFLTYFQNEAQLEKSRLLSDRFSAERPKGSFSTLEIQRTEQGDSAMYLCASSLMQGHERYFGPGTRLTVT.

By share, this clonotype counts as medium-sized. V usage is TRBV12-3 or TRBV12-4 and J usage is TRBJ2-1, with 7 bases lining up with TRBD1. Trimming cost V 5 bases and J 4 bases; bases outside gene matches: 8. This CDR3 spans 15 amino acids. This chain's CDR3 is CASSPWDRNYNEQFF. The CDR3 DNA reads TGTGCCAGCAGTCCCTGGGACAGAAATTACAATGAGCAGTTCTTC.

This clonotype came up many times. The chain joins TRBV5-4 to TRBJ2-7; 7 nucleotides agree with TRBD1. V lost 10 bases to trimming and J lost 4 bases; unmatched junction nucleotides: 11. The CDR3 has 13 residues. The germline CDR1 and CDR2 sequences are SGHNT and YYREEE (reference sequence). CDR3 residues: CAAGSGGFYEQYF. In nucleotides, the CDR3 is TGTGCCGCCGGATCAGGGGGATTTTACGAGCAGTACTTC.

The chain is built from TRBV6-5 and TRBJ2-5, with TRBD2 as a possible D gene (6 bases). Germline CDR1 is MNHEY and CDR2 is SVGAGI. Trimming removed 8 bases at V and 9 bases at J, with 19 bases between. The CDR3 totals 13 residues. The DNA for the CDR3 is TGTGCCAGCGGCACCACGGTGGGGGAGGCCCAGTACTTC. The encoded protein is CASGTTVGEAQYF.

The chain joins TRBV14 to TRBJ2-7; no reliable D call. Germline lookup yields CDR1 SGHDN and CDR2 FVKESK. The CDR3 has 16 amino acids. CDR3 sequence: CASCQDGVGPVLEQYF. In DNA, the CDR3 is TGTGCTAGCTGCCAAGATGGGGTGGGTCCCGTGCTAGAGCAGTACTTC. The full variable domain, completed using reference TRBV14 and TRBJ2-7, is EAGVTQFPSHSVIEKGQTVTLRCDPISGHDNLYWYRRVMGKEIKFLLHFVKESKQDESGMPNNRFLAERTGGTYSTLKVQPAELEDSGVYFCASCQDGVGPVLEQYFGPGTRLTVT.